This T cell receptor beta chain stems from a study of control samples from healthy donors and cancer patients. The protocol was immunoSEQ multiplex PCR, while the TCRdb copy is restricted to in-frame clones and leaves out a portion. In the table there are roughly 120,000 clones, around 89% of which are singletons. CDR3 length: 16 residues. Germline CDR1 reads SGHAT; CDR2 reads FQNNGV. The V and J ends lost 4 bases and 5 bases, in that order; junction bases with no gene match: 9. This clonotype was sampled from a woman between 45 and 65 years old in good health. The chain recombines TRBV11-2 with TRBJ2-2; 8 bases match TRBD2. Sequencing used blood. The DNA of the CDR3 is TGTGCCAGCAGCTCAGGCCGACTAGCGACAACCGGGGAGCTGTTTTTT. Translating it yields CASSSGRLATTGELFF. Using reference TRBV11-2 and TRBJ2-2 for the parts outside the CDR3, the full variable domain is EAGVAQSPRYKIIEKRQSVAFWCNPISGHATLYWYQQILGQGPKLLIQFQNNGVVDDSQLPKDRFSAERLKGVDSTLKIQPAKLEDSAVYLCASSSGRLATTGELFFGEGSRLTVL.